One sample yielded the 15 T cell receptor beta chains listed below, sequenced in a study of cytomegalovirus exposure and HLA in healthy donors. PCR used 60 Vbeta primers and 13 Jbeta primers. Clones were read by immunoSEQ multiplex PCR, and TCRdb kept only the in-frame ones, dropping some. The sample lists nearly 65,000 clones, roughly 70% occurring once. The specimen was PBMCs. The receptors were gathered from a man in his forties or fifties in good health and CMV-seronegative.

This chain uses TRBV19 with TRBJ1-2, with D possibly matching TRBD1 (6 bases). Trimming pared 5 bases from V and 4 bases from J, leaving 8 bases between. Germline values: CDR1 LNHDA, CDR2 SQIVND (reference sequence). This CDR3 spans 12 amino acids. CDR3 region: CASSDRFYGYTF. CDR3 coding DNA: TGTGCCAGTAGTGACAGGTTCTATGGCTACACCTTC.

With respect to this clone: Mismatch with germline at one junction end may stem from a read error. CDR3 sequence reads: CASREEGLAGRYTGELFF. CDR3 DNA: TGTGCCAGCAGGGAAGAGGGACTAGCGGGGCGGTACACCGGGGAGCTGTTTTTT. This chain uses TRBV6-1 with TRBJ2-2, with 13 bases matching TRBD2. Germline V gene sequence: CDR1 MNHNS, CDR2 SASEGT. The CDR3 has 18 residues.

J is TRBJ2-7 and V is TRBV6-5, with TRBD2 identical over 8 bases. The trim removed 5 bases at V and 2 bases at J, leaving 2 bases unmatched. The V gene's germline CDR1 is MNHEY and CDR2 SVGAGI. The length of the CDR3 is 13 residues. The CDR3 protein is CASSQTSAYEQYF. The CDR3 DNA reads TGTGCCAGCAGTCAGACTAGCGCCTACGAGCAGTACTTC.

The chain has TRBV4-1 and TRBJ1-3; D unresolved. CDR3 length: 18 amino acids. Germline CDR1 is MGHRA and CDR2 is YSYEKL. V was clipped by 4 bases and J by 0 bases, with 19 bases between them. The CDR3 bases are TGCGCCAGCAGCCCAGATCCCTTTCGCGGAGTCTCTGGAAACACCATATATTTT. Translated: CASSPDPFRGVSGNTIYF.

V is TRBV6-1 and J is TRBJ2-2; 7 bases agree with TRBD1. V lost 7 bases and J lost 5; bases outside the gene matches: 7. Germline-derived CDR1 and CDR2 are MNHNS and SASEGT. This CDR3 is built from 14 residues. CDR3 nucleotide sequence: TGTGCCAGCACGGACAGGTCAAAAACCGGGGAGCTGTTTTTT. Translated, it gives CASTDRSKTGELFF.

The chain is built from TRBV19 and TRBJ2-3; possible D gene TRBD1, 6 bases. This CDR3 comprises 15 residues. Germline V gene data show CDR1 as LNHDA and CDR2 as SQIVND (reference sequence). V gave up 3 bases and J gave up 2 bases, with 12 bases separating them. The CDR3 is CASSMLAGATDTQYF. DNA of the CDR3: TGTGCCAGTAGTATGCTAGCAGGGGCCACAGATACGCAGTATTTT.

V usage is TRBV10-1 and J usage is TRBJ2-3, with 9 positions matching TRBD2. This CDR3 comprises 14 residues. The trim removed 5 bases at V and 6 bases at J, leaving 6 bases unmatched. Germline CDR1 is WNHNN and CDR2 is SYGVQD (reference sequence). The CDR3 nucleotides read TGCGCCAGCAGTCGCGGGGGGGGTGATGATACGCAGTATTTT. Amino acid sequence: CASSRGGGDDTQYF.

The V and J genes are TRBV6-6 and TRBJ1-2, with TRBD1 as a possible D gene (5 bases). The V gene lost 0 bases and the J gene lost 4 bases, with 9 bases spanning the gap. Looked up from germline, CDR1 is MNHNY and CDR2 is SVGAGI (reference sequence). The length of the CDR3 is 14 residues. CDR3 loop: CASSYSTGGYGYTF. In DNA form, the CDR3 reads TGTGCCAGCAGTTACTCTACCGGGGGCTATGGCTACACCTTC.

CDR3 coding DNA: TGTGCCAGCAGTGAGCAGGGAACCGGGGAGCTGTTTTTT. It encodes CASSEQGTGELFF. The chain employs TRBV6-4 and TRBJ2-2; a possible D gene is TRBD1 (5 bases). CDR3 size: 13 residues. Deletions cut 3 bases from V and 5 bases from J, with 7 bases between. The germline CDR1 and CDR2 sequences are MRHNA and SNTAGT.

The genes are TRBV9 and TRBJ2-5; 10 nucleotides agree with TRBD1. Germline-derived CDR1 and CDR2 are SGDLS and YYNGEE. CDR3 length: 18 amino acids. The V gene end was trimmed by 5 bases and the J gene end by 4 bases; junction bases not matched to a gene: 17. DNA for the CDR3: TGTGCCAGCAGTGAGAGATCCACCGGGACAGGGGCGGCAGAGACCCAGTACTTC. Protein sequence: CASSERSTGTGAAETQYF.

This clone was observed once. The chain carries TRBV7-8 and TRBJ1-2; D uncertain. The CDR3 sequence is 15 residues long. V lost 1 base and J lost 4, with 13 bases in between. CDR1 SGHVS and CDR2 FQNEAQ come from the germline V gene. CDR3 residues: CASSLGGRRIYGYTF. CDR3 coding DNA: TGTGCCAGCAGCTTAGGAGGGAGAAGAATCTATGGCTACACCTTC.

CDR3 protein: CATTVGGTQYF. The CDR3 nucleotides are TGTGCCACCACAGTGGGGGGTACGCAGTATTTT. The V call is TRBV6-6, the J call TRBJ2-3; perhaps TRBD2 as D (6 bases). Germline CDR1 and CDR2: MNHNY and SVGAGI (reference sequence). The CDR3 is made up of 11 amino acids. V was pared by 10 bases and J by 8 bases, with 13 bases between.

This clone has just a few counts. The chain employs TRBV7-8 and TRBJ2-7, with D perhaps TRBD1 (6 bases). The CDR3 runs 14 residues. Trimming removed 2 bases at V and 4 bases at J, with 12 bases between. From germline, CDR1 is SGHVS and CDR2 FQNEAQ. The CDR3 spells CASSLSQGRYEQYF. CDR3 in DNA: TGTGCCAGCAGCTTATCCCAGGGGAGATACGAGCAGTACTTC.

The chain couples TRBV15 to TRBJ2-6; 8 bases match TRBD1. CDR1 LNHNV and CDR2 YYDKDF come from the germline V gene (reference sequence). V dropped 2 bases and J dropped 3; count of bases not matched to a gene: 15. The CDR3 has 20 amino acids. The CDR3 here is CATSRPRSRGRIGGANVLTF. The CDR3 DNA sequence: TGTGCCACCAGCAGACCTAGGAGCAGGGGGCGTATCGGTGGGGCCAACGTCCTGACTTTC.

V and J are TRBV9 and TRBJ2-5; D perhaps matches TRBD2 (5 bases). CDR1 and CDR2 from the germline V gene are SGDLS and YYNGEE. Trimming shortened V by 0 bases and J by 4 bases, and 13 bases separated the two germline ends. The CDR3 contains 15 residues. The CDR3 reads CASSVAGSQRETQYF. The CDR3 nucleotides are TGTGCCAGCAGCGTAGCGGGATCTCAGCGAGAGACCCAGTACTTC.